One and the same sample provided the 29 T cell receptor beta chains below, sequenced in a study of T cells in Graves' hyperthyroidism and ophthalmopathy. What was amplified from RNA transcripts were TCR beta CDR3 regions. HTBI primers drove first-round RT-PCR of the TCR CDR3. TCRdb re-derived calls from the multiplex PCR reads in MiXCR, one entry per CDR3 protein. The table lists around 350,000 distinct CDR3 sequences, around a sixth of them singletons. Sequencing input: blood. Receptor source: a woman between 18 and 29 years old with Graves' hyperthyroidism that later progressed to Graves' ophthalmopathy.

The chain has TRBV28 and TRBJ1-5; 11 bases are shared with TRBD1. Trimming removed 1 base from V and 5 bases from J; junction bases left unmatched: 4. Germline V lookup: CDR1 MDHEN, CDR2 SYDVKM. CDR3 length: 16 amino acids. CDR3: CASSLLDRGLYQPQHF. As DNA, the CDR3 is TGTGCCAGCAGTTTATTGGACAGGGGGCTCTATCAGCCCCAGCATTTT.

This clonotype was seen repeatedly, ten times or more. This sequence joins TRBV20-1 and TRBJ2-5; TRBD2 aligns across 14 bases. The CDR3 spans 17 residues. Germline CDR1 reads DFQATT; CDR2 reads SNEGSKA (reference sequence). V gave up 4 bases and J gave up 5 bases; unmatched junction bases: 12. This CDR3 reads CSAMGLAGVWVRETQYF. DNA for the CDR3: TGCAGTGCTATGGGACTAGCGGGAGTCTGGGTTCGCGAGACCCAGTACTTC.

This clonotype occurred many times. The rearrangement joins TRBV7-2 to TRBJ1-1, with D perhaps TRBD1 (6 bases). The CDR3 loop spans 12 amino acids. The V end lost 5 bases, the J end lost 8 bases, and 12 bases lay between the germline ends. Germline CDR1 is SGHTA and CDR2 is FQGNSA. CDR3 residues: CASSAQGREAFF. DNA for the CDR3: TGTGCCAGCAGCGCCCAGGGGCGCGAAGCTTTCTTT.

The gene calls are TRBV25-1 and TRBJ1-1; D gene unclear. In germline, CDR1 is MGHDK, CDR2 SYGVNS. V lost 6 bases and J 4 bases, leaving 24 bases between the germline ends. CDR3 length: 17 amino acids. This chain's CDR3 is CASSARGLKVKSTEAFF. DNA for the CDR3: TGTGCCAGCAGCGCCCGCGGACTGAAAGTCAAGAGCACTGAAGCTTTCTTT.

Ten or more counts support this clonotype. The genes are TRBV5-1 and TRBJ2-1, with D possibly matching TRBD1 (6 bases). CDR3 length: 13 residues. Trimming pared 4 bases from V and 3 bases from J, leaving 8 bases between. The germline V gene encodes CDR1 SGHRS and CDR2 YFSETQ. Here the CDR3 reads CASSPDSYNEQFF. The CDR3 coding sequence is TGCGCCAGCAGCCCGGACAGCTACAATGAGCAGTTCTTC.

The chain uses TRBV18 and TRBJ2-4, with 10 nucleotides matching TRBD1. J was trimmed by 3 bases and V by 3 bases; bases with no gene match: 8. This CDR3 is built from 17 residues. The germline V gene encodes CDR1 KGHSH and CDR2 LQKENI. CDR3: CASSPPDRGFIKNIQYF. The CDR3 nucleotides read TGTGCCAGCTCACCCCCGGACAGGGGGTTTATCAAAAACATTCAGTACTTC.

There are many counts of this clonotype. This chain joins TRBV18 and TRBJ2-2, with D hard to call. The CDR3 is made up of 12 amino acids. V was clipped by 2 bases and J by 4 bases, with 2 bases between them. The germline CDR1 and CDR2 sequences are KGHSH and LQKENI. The CDR3 sequence is CASSPFTGELFF. The CDR3 nucleotides read TGTGCCAGCTCACCATTCACCGGGGAGCTGTTTTTT. The whole variable domain, filled in from reference TRBV18 and TRBJ2-2, reads NAGVMQNPRHLVRRRGQEARLRCSPMKGHSHVYWYRQLPEEGLKFMVYLQKENIIDESGMPKERFSAEFPKEGPSILRIQQVVRGDSAAYFCASSPFTGELFFGEGSRLTVL.

V and J are TRBV6-1 and TRBJ2-5, with no clear D. Germline V CDR1 and CDR2: MNHNS, SASEGT. The CDR3 is made up of 15 amino acids. Trimming removed 0 bases from V and 9 bases from J, with 17 bases in between. CDR3 in amino acids: CASSEAGQNPWAQYF. For the CDR3, the DNA is TGTGCCAGCAGTGAAGCAGGGCAGAACCCATGGGCCCAGTACTTC.

As regards this clonotype: A clone one base away is much larger, so this may be a read error. This chain connects TRBV28 to TRBJ2-7; 14 bases agree with TRBD2. The CDR3 loop spans 17 amino acids. Unmatched junction bases numbered 8, after V lost 3 bases and J lost 4 bases. The germline V gene has CDR1 MDHEN and CDR2 SYDVKM. Here the CDR3 reads CASSFPRLAGGMYEQYF. CDR3 DNA: TGTGCCAGCAGTTTCCCCCGACTAGCGGGAGGGATGTACGAGCAGTACTTC.

The chain carries TRBV4-2 and TRBJ2-1; TRBD2 matches 14 bases. Germline trimming cut 4 bases from V and 8 bases from J; bases unmatched to any gene: 4. Germline V gives CDR1 LGHNA, CDR2 YNFKEQ. The CDR3 spans 15 residues. CDR3 protein: CASSPGLAGEDEQFF. In DNA, the CDR3 is TGTGCCAGCAGCCCGGGACTAGCGGGAGAGGATGAGCAGTTCTTC.

A few counts support this clonotype. The chain combines TRBV25-1 with TRBJ1-2, with D maybe TRBD1 (5 bases). V was pared by 6 bases and J by 7 bases, with 12 bases between. CDR3 length: 12 amino acids. The germline CDR1 and CDR2 sequences are MGHDK and SYGVNS. CDR3 bases: TGTGCCAGCAGGGGGCCCCTAAGTGGCTACACCTTC. Encoded protein: CASRGPLSGYTF.

This clonotype was seen at least ten times. This sequence joins TRBV11-2 and TRBJ1-2; 7 bases are a match to TRBD1. J lost 7 bases, V lost 5 bases, and 1 base had no gene match. The CDR3 totals 11 residues. In germline, CDR1 is SGHAT, CDR2 FQNNGV. CDR3 bases: TGTGCCAGCAGCAGGACAGGTGGCTACACCTTC. Its translation: CASSRTGGYTF.

Ten or more counts support this clonotype. The CDR3 reads CAWSRTSGMFSEQFF. CDR3 sequence (DNA): TGTGCCTGGAGTAGGACTAGCGGGATGTTTAGTGAGCAGTTCTTC. The J gene is TRBJ2-1, the V gene TRBV30, with 12 bases that match TRBD2. The V gene's germline CDR1 is GTSNPN and CDR2 SVGIG (reference sequence). After removal of 2 bases from V and 9 bases from J, the junction contained 8 bases not matched to a gene. There are 15 residues in the CDR3.

V gene TRBV6-4 combines with J gene TRBJ2-2, with no clear D. Germline CDR1 reads MRHNA; CDR2 reads SNTAGT. Trimming took off 2 bases at V and 10 bases at J, with 11 bases between the two ends. The CDR3 covers 13 residues. The CDR3 protein is CASSDHTETELFF. CDR3 in DNA: TGTGCCAGCAGTGACCATACAGAGACGGAGCTGTTTTTT.

In this sample, this clonotype turned up many times. The chain recombines TRBV27 with TRBJ2-7, with D possibly TRBD1 on 5 matching bases. The V gene's germline CDR1 is MNHEY and CDR2 SMNVEV (reference sequence). Trimming stripped 2 bases from V and 4 bases from J, with 12 bases between. The CDR3 totals 14 residues. The CDR3 protein is CASSLVGVGYEQYF. The CDR3 DNA follows: TGTGCCAGCAGTTTAGTAGGGGTGGGTTACGAGCAGTACTTC.

This clonotype has a handful of counts. This chain connects TRBV28 to TRBJ1-5; no definite D call. The V end lost 5 bases, the J end lost 6 bases, and 5 bases lay between the germline ends. The V gene's germline CDR1 is MDHEN and CDR2 SYDVKM. The CDR3 loop spans 11 amino acids. The CDR3 DNA reads as TGTGCCAGCAGTCGAGGTCAGCCCCAGCATTTT. This encodes CASSRGQPQHF.

This clonotype was found many times. The rearrangement links TRBV15 to TRBJ2-5, with 7 bases lining up with TRBD2. This CDR3 is built from 14 residues. Per germline, CDR1 LNHNV and CDR2 YYDKDF (reference sequence). Germline trimming cut 4 bases from V and 2 bases from J; bases unmatched to any gene: 4. This chain's CDR3 is CATSTEAGQETQYF. The CDR3 DNA sequence: TGTGCCACCAGCACCGAAGCGGGACAAGAGACCCAGTACTTC.

The V call is TRBV7-2, the J call TRBJ2-3, with TRBD2 matching 7 bases. CDR3 length: 16 amino acids. CDR1 SGHTA and CDR2 FQGNSA come from the germline V gene. V was clipped by 6 bases and J by 4 bases; unmatched bases: 13. CDR3 nucleotide sequence: TGTGCCAGCAGTCCCCTATCGCGGGCGGGGGCAGATACGCAGTATTTT. It yields the protein CASSPLSRAGADTQYF.

This clonotype occurred many times. This chain joins TRBV12-3 or TRBV12-4 and TRBJ2-5, with 7 bases matching TRBD2. This CDR3 is 13 amino acids long. V lost 7 bases, J lost 0 bases, and 2 bases stayed unmatched. The CDR3 is CASTGGYQETQYF. Written as DNA, the CDR3 is TGTGCCAGCACCGGGGGGTACCAAGAGACCCAGTACTTC.

This clonotype was observed many times. This rearrangement joins TRBV3-1 to TRBJ2-7, with 10 bases fitting TRBD2. V lost 3 bases and J lost 5; bases outside the gene matches: 4. The CDR3 spans 14 residues. Germline V CDR1 and CDR2: LGHDT, YNNKEL (reference sequence). The CDR3 loop reads CASSHSSGRDEQYF. DNA of the CDR3: TGTGCCAGCAGCCACTCTAGCGGGAGAGACGAGCAGTACTTC.

This clonotype has ten or more counts. In DNA form, the CDR3 reads TGTGCCAGCAGCCAAGGCGCAGGGCAGGGTCTCTATGGCTACACCTTC. This gives the protein CASSQGAGQGLYGYTF. The chain combines TRBV3-1 with TRBJ1-2; D is perhaps TRBD1 (5 bases). CDR3 length: 16 amino acids. The V gene's germline CDR1 is LGHDT and CDR2 YNNKEL (reference sequence). V was shortened by 1 base and J by 4 bases, with 16 bases between the two germline ends. Based on the CDR3 plus reference TRBV3-1 and TRBJ1-2, the full variable domain is DTAVSQTPKYLVTQMGNDKSIKCEQNLGHDTMYWYKQDSKKFLKIMFSYNNKELIINETVPNRFSPKSPDKAHLNLHINSLELGDSAVYFCASSQGAGQGLYGYTFGSGTRLTVV.

This clonotype was counted many times. This chain links TRBV27 with TRBJ2-7; 11 nucleotides line up with TRBD1. CDR3 size: 16 residues. Germline loops: CDR1 MNHEY, CDR2 SMNVEV (reference sequence). The J segment lost 3 bases and the V segment lost 6 bases, leaving 10 bases of the junction unmatched. The CDR3 protein is CASSLAGTGGFYEQYF. The CDR3 nucleotides read TGTGCCAGCAGCTTGGCAGGGACAGGGGGATTCTACGAGCAGTACTTC.

This clonotype was detected many times. The chain uses TRBV27 and TRBJ2-3, with TRBD2 matching 7 bases. Germline V lookup: CDR1 MNHEY, CDR2 SMNVEV (reference sequence). CDR3 length: 16 residues. V shed 0 bases, J shed 1 base, and the junction held 4 bases outside the gene matches. CDR3 bases: TGTGCCAGCAGTTTATCGGGGGGAGGGCGCACAGATACGCAGTATTTT. This gives the protein CASSLSGGGRTDTQYF.

The J gene is TRBJ2-1, the V gene TRBV10-3; D is undetermined. V was shortened by 4 bases and J by 5 bases, with 12 bases between the two germline ends. The length of the CDR3 is 14 residues. Germline V gene lookup returns CDR1 ENHRY and CDR2 SYGVKD. CDR3 amino acids: CAISGKTGNNEQFF. CDR3 DNA: TGTGCCATCAGTGGCAAAACGGGCAACAATGAGCAGTTCTTC.

The V and J genes are TRBV18 and TRBJ2-1, with 10 bases identical to TRBD1. J was trimmed by 1 base and V by 3 bases; bases with no gene match: 6. Germline V lookup: CDR1 KGHSH, CDR2 LQKENI. This CDR3 region has 17 residues. The CDR3, as DNA: TGTGCCAGCTCACCTCCGCAGGGACAGGGGTCCTACAATGAGCAGTTCTTC. Encoded protein: CASSPPQGQGSYNEQFF.

This clonotype was seen only a few times. This rearrangement joins TRBV20-1 to TRBJ2-3; a possible D gene is TRBD1 (5 bases). The CDR3 is 13 amino acids. The germline V and J ends were trimmed by 5 bases and 2 bases, with 11 bases remaining between them. Germline CDR1 is DFQATT and CDR2 is SNEGSKA (reference sequence). CDR3 sequence: CSADPTATDTQYF. DNA for the CDR3: TGCAGTGCTGATCCGACAGCCACAGATACGCAGTATTTT.

The chain joins TRBV5-5 to TRBJ2-7; D is perhaps TRBD1 or TRBD2 (5 bases each). Trimming left V 3 bases short and J 6 bases short, with 13 bases between. Germline V CDR1 and CDR2: SGHKS, YYEKEE (reference sequence). CDR3 size: 13 residues. CDR3 DNA: TGTGCCAGCAGCTCCCTTTTGAGGGGCGAGCAGTACTTC. Translating it yields CASSSLLRGEQYF.

This clonotype appeared many times. The chain uses TRBV24-1 and TRBJ2-1, with D hard to call. In germline, CDR1 is KGHDR, CDR2 SFDVKD. V lost 9 bases and J lost 3, with 8 bases in between. The CDR3 runs 12 residues. Here the CDR3 DNA reads TGTGCCACCGGTTTGGGCTACAATGAGCAGTTCTTC. Translated: CATGLGYNEQFF.

This clonotype was recorded a few times. The rearrangement links TRBV2 to TRBJ1-6; 7 bases agree with TRBD1. The CDR3 is made up of 15 amino acids. Germline V gene sequence: CDR1 SNHLY, CDR2 FYNNEI. V trimming: 5 bases; J trimming: 7 bases; junction bases outside the gene matches: 8. CDR3 bases: TGTGCCAGCAGTCTAGGGGGCCCGCTCAATTCACCCCTCCACTTT. It encodes CASSLGGPLNSPLHF. Full variable domain (outside the CDR3, taken from reference TRBV2 and TRBJ1-6): EPEVTQTPSHQVTQMGQEVILRCVPISNHLYFYWYRQILGQKVEFLVSFYNNEISEKSEIFDDQFSVERPDGSNFTLKIRSTKLEDSAMYFCASSLGGPLNSPLHFGNGTRLTVT.